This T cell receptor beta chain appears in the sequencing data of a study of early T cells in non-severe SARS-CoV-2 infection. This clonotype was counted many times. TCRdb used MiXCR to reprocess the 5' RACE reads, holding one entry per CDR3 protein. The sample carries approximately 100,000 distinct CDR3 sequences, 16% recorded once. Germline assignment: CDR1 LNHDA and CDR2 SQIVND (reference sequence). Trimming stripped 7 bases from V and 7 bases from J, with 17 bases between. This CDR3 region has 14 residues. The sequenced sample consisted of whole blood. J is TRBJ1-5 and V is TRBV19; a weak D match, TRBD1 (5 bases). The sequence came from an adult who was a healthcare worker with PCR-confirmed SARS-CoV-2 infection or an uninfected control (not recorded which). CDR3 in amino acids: CASTSLRGIQPQHF. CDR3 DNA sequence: TGTGCCAGTACTAGCTTGAGGGGTATCCAGCCCCAGCATTTT. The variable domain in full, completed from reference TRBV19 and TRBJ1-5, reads DGGITQSPKYLFRKEGQNVTLSCEQNLNHDAMYWYRQDPGQGLRLIYYSQIVNDFQKGDIAEGYSVSREKKESFPLTVTSAQKNPTAFYLCASTSLRGIQPQHFGDGTRLSIL.